The 12 T cell receptor beta chains in this list originate from one sample, sequenced in a study of siplizumab effects on memory and regulatory T cells. The data were produced by immunoSEQ multiplex PCR, yet TCRdb's version contains in-frame clones alone and is incomplete. The data contain around 100,000 clones, about 90% of them singletons. Source material: Tregs sorted from blood. These receptors were collected from a human donor in good health.

The V and J genes are TRBV27 and TRBJ2-7; D possibly corresponds to TRBD2 (5 bases). The CDR3 runs to 13 residues. From germline, CDR1 is MNHEY and CDR2 SMNVEV (reference sequence). Trimming left V 3 bases short and J 3 bases short, with 9 bases between. The CDR3 here is CASSFVGSYEQYF. The CDR3 DNA reads TGTGCCAGCAGTTTTGTAGGGAGCTACGAGCAGTACTTC.

V gene TRBV7-2 combines with J gene TRBJ2-1; D unresolved. CDR3 length equals 17 residues. V was clipped by 1 base and J by 4 bases, with 17 bases between them. Germline lookup yields CDR1 SGHTA and CDR2 FQGNSA. CDR3: CASSLVGTPGRYNEQFF. In nucleotides, the CDR3 is TGTGCCAGCAGCTTAGTCGGAACTCCGGGCCGATACAATGAGCAGTTCTTC.

The chain combines TRBV7-3 with TRBJ1-1; D not resolved. V lost 2 bases to trimming and J lost 0 bases, with 4 bases between them. The CDR3 is 13 amino acids. Germline CDR1 reads SGHTA; CDR2 reads FQGTGA. The CDR3 protein is CASSLSMNTEAFF. Written as DNA, the CDR3 is TGTGCCAGCAGCTTATCTATGAACACTGAAGCTTTCTTT.

J is TRBJ2-1 and V is TRBV6-6; TRBD2 agrees at 14 bases. Germline CDR1 and CDR2: MNHNY and SVGAGI (reference sequence). The CDR3 is 15 amino acids. Trimming at V came to 2 bases and at J to 7 bases, leaving 1 base not matched to a gene. CDR3 protein: CASSYRTSGGNEQFF. The CDR3 region has the DNA TGTGCCAGCAGTTACCGGACTAGCGGGGGGAATGAGCAGTTCTTC.

This chain joins TRBV10-1 and TRBJ2-7; D ambiguous. The CDR3 is 18 residues long. V was shortened by 0 bases and J by 3 bases, with 21 bases between the two germline ends. Germline CDR1 and CDR2: WNHNN and SYGVQD (reference sequence). The CDR3 DNA sequence: TGCGCCAGCAGTGAGTCTCCTGCCCGGGCCGGAAACTACTACGAGCAGTACTTC. Amino acids: CASSESPARAGNYYEQYF.

V and J are TRBV23-1 and TRBJ2-7; D is unclear. TRBV23-1 is noted as an ORF with a role that remains uncertain. V was shortened by 7 bases and J by 2 bases, with 18 bases between the two germline ends. The CDR3 totals 15 residues. The CDR3, as DNA: TGCGCCAGCAAAACGACCTGCTACGGAACCTACGAGCAGTACTTC. Amino acid sequence: CASKTTCYGTYEQYF.

This chain links TRBV28 with TRBJ2-4; no firm D call. The CDR3 length is 16 residues. Looked up from germline, CDR1 is MDHEN and CDR2 is SYDVKM. The germline V and J ends were trimmed by 5 bases and 1 base, with 15 bases remaining between them. The CDR3 spells CASSRPPIGAKNIQYF. CDR3 in DNA: TGTGCCAGCAGTCGACCCCCCATTGGCGCCAAAAACATTCAGTACTTC.

This clone has ten or more counts. Here the CDR3 DNA reads TGTGCCAGCAGTTACTCGAAGGGGGGCGGCTACGAGCAGTACTTC. Amino acid sequence: CASSYSKGGGYEQYF. The chain combines TRBV6-6 with TRBJ2-7, with D perhaps matching TRBD1 or TRBD2 (6 bases each). Trimming stripped 0 bases from V and 3 bases from J, with 12 bases between. CDR1 and CDR2 (germline): MNHNY, SVGAGI (reference sequence). The CDR3 runs to 15 residues.

This chain links TRBV9 with TRBJ1-5; the match to TRBD1 covers 7 bases. Trimming removed 3 bases from V and 0 bases from J; junction bases left unmatched: 3. The CDR3 runs to 15 residues. Germline assignment: CDR1 SGDLS and CDR2 YYNGEE. As DNA, the CDR3 is TGTGCCAGCAGCGCTACAGGGGTTAGCAATCAGCCCCAGCATTTT. Its protein product is CASSATGVSNQPQHF.

This clone was found once. The rearrangement joins TRBV18 to TRBJ1-2; D unclear. CDR1 is KGHSH, CDR2 LQKENI, per germline. There are 14 residues in the CDR3. With 3 bases removed from V and 6 bases from J, the gap between germline ends came to 14 bases. The CDR3 region is CASSPAVGSDGYTF. The CDR3 nucleotides are TGTGCCAGCTCACCGGCCGTCGGGAGCGATGGCTACACCTTC.

This clone has more than one count but fewer than ten. This chain uses TRBV9 with TRBJ2-5, with D tentatively TRBD1 (7 bases). Trimming removed 3 bases from V and 5 bases from J, with 11 bases in between. CDR3 length: 13 residues. Germline CDR1 is SGDLS and CDR2 is YYNGEE. CDR3 sequence reads: CASSATGRETQYF. Here the CDR3 DNA reads TGTGCCAGCAGCGCGACAGGGAGGGAGACCCAGTACTTC.

In DNA form, the CDR3 reads TGTGCCAGCAGCTTGCGGGGTTATAGTCAGCCCCAGCATTTT. Translation: CASSLRGYSQPQHF. The chain is built from TRBV5-6 and TRBJ1-5; no definite D call. Germline V gene lookup returns CDR1 SGHDT and CDR2 YYEEEE. The V end lost 1 base, the J end lost 6 bases, and 11 bases lay between the germline ends. The length of the CDR3 is 14 residues.